This T cell receptor (beta chain) was recovered during a study of chemoradiotherapy in HPV16-positive cancers. General study findings and limits: Better recurrence-free survival went with HPV-responsive T-cell expansion in HPV16-positive patients.

The germline V gene encodes CDR1 SGDLS and CDR2 YYNGEE. This CDR3 contains 14 residues. Trimming took 7 bases from V and 0 from J, leaving 12 bases between them. Here immunoSEQ multiplex PCR was the method, and the copy in TCRdb shows in-frame clones only, minus some. The data show around 23,000 clones, roughly 89% seen once. This clone was counted once. Its antigen is unknown. The chain combines TRBV9 with TRBJ2-3; D is unclear. The receptor was derived from a human donor with HPV-associated anogenital cancer. The sequencing here drew on blood, taken from a patient who underwent chemoradiotherapy. The DNA of the CDR3 is TGTGCCAGCGGGGTTTCGACAAGCACAGATACGCAGTATTTT. Encoded protein: CASGVSTSTDTQYF.